This is a list of T cell receptor beta chains from one sample in a study of blood T cells in healthy people across ages. TCRdb called the 5' RACE reads again in MiXCR, with one record for every CDR3 protein. Of hundreds of thousands of distinct CDR3 sequences in the sample, more than 20% were seen once. Sequencing was performed on blood. All receptors derive from a man in his 70s in good health. Both conserved end residues are part of each CDR3. A D gene is named only where the DNA matches it firmly. Rows give clone size only sometimes, using once, few, many, or a class for an expanded clone.

D gene: TRBD2; J gene: TRBJ2-7; V gene: TRBV6-1; clone size: .; CDR3 DNA: TGTGCCAGCACCCCGGGACTAGCTTCCCACGAGCAGTACTTC; CDR3 protein: CASTPGLASHEQYF
D gene: .; J gene: TRBJ1-5; V gene: TRBV20-1; clone size: few; CDR3 DNA: TGCAGTGCCCTGGGACCGCTCAATCAGCCCCAGCATTTT; CDR3 protein: CSALGPLNQPQHF
D gene: .; J gene: TRBJ2-7; V gene: TRBV5-1; clone size: many; CDR3 DNA: TGCGCCAGCAGCTTGCACCCAGGGGAATCCTACGAGCAGTACTTC; CDR3 protein: CASSLHPGESYEQYF
D gene: .; J gene: TRBJ1-5; V gene: TRBV7-2; clone size: many; CDR3 DNA: TGTGCCAGCAGCTTAGCAACAGGAAGCAATCAGCCCCAGCATTTT; CDR3 protein: CASSLATGSNQPQHF
D gene: TRBD1; J gene: TRBJ1-4; V gene: TRBV3-1; clone size: .; CDR3 DNA: TGTGCCAGCAGCCCAAGGACAGGGGAAAAACTGTTTTTT; CDR3 protein: CASSPRTGEKLFF
D gene: TRBD2; J gene: TRBJ2-3; V gene: TRBV6-5; clone size: .; CDR3 DNA: TGTGCCAGCAGCTACTTCGGACTAGCGGGGGTCCCAGATACGCAGTATTTT; CDR3 protein: CASSYFGLAGVPDTQYF
D gene: .; J gene: TRBJ1-3; V gene: TRBV5-1; clone size: many; CDR3 DNA: TGCGCCAGCAGCTCGACAGGAGGCTCTGGAAACACCATATATTTT; CDR3 protein: CASSSTGGSGNTIYF
D gene: TRBD2; J gene: TRBJ2-1; V gene: TRBV6-5; clone size: .; CDR3 DNA: TGTGCCAGCAGGGGCGCGGGAGGGCCCCCCTACAATGAGCAGTTCTTC; CDR3 protein: CASRGAGGPPYNEQFF
D gene: .; J gene: TRBJ1-5; V gene: TRBV3-1; clone size: .; CDR3 DNA: TGTGCCAGCGCCAGGGGACTCAATCAGCCCCAGCATTTT; CDR3 protein: CASARGLNQPQHF
D gene: TRBD2; J gene: TRBJ2-1; V gene: TRBV18; clone size: few; CDR3 DNA: TGTGCCAGCTCACAGGACAGGACTAGCGGGAACATCTACAATGAGCAGTTCTTC; CDR3 protein: CASSQDRTSGNIYNEQFF
D gene: .; J gene: TRBJ2-1; V gene: TRBV7-3; clone size: .; CDR3 DNA: TGTGCCAGCAGCTCCCAGGGGCTCGGGGGGAATGAGCAGTTCTTC; CDR3 protein: CASSSQGLGGNEQFF
D gene: TRBD2; J gene: TRBJ2-5; V gene: TRBV20-1; clone size: .; CDR3 DNA: TGCAGTGCTAGCAGTTGGGACTATGGCCAGGAAGGGACCCAGTACTTC; CDR3 protein: CSASSWDYGQEGTQYF
D gene: .; J gene: TRBJ1-4; V gene: TRBV15; clone size: .; CDR3 DNA: TGTGCCACCAGCAGGGGGGCGGTCGCAACTAATGAAAAACTGTTTTTT; CDR3 protein: CATSRGAVATNEKLFF
D gene: TRBD1; J gene: TRBJ1-6; V gene: TRBV7-2; clone size: .; CDR3 DNA: TGTGCCAGCAGCCCAGGGGCAGGGGGCGTTTCACCCCTCCACTTT; CDR3 protein: CASSPGAGGVSPLHF
D gene: .; J gene: TRBJ2-1; V gene: TRBV7-3; clone size: .; CDR3 DNA: TGTGCCAGCAGCTATAGCGGTCCAGCCTACAATGAGCAGTTCTTC; CDR3 protein: CASSYSGPAYNEQFF
D gene: TRBD2; J gene: TRBJ2-1; V gene: TRBV3-1; clone size: .; CDR3 DNA: TGTGCCAGCAGCCAAGTTTCGACTAGCGGGGACAATGAGCAGTTCTTC; CDR3 protein: CASSQVSTSGDNEQFF
D gene: .; J gene: TRBJ2-7; V gene: TRBV6-5; clone size: .; CDR3 DNA: TGTGCCAGCAGTCGGACGCGGGACAGAACCTACGAGCAGTACTTC; CDR3 protein: CASSRTRDRTYEQYF
D gene: TRBD2; J gene: TRBJ2-1; V gene: TRBV3-1; clone size: .; CDR3 DNA: TGTGCCAGCAGCCAAGGGGACTACTCCTACAATGAGCAGTTCTTC; CDR3 protein: CASSQGDYSYNEQFF
D gene: TRBD2; J gene: TRBJ2-2; V gene: TRBV11-2; clone size: .; CDR3 DNA: TGTGCCAGCAGCTTAGCGTCGCGGGAGGCCCGGTACACCGGGGAGCTGTTTTTT; CDR3 protein: CASSLASREARYTGELFF
D gene: TRBD2; J gene: TRBJ2-1; V gene: TRBV15; clone size: many; CDR3 DNA: TGTGCCACCAGCAGAGATTTAGCGGGAGGGCCCAAACGGGTCTTC; CDR3 protein: CATSRDLAGGPKRVF
D gene: TRBD2; J gene: TRBJ2-5; V gene: TRBV6-5; clone size: .; CDR3 DNA: TGTGCCAGCAGTTTGGGACTAGTGTCCGAGACCCAGTACTTC; CDR3 protein: CASSLGLVSETQYF
D gene: TRBD1; J gene: TRBJ2-7; V gene: TRBV12-3/TRBV12-4; clone size: .; CDR3 DNA: TGTGCCAGCAGTTTCGGACAGGGGGTTAGGGAGCAGTACTTC; CDR3 protein: CASSFGQGVREQYF
D gene: .; J gene: TRBJ2-2; V gene: TRBV12-3/TRBV12-4; clone size: few; CDR3 DNA: TGTGCCAGCAGTTTTTGGAGGGGCCTAAACACCGGGGAGCTGTTTTTT; CDR3 protein: CASSFWRGLNTGELFF
D gene: .; J gene: TRBJ2-1; V gene: TRBV7-9; clone size: few; CDR3 DNA: TGTGCCAGCAGCTTCCCCAGGCAGGGTTTGGAGCAGTTCTTC; CDR3 protein: CASSFPRQGLEQFF
D gene: TRBD1; J gene: TRBJ1-1; V gene: TRBV6-5; clone size: .; CDR3 DNA: TGTGCCAGCAGTTACCGGACAGGGGGGGACACTGAAGCTTTCTTT; CDR3 protein: CASSYRTGGDTEAFF
D gene: TRBD2; J gene: TRBJ2-5; V gene: TRBV7-2; clone size: few; CDR3 DNA: TGTGCCAGCAGTGCCGTAGCGGGAGGGCCCGAGACCCAGTACTTC; CDR3 protein: CASSAVAGGPETQYF
D gene: .; J gene: TRBJ1-1; V gene: TRBV6-1; clone size: .; CDR3 DNA: TGTGCCAGCAGTGAAAGGGGTGGAACTGAAGCTTTCTTT; CDR3 protein: CASSERGGTEAFF
D gene: .; J gene: TRBJ1-1; V gene: TRBV2; clone size: .; CDR3 DNA: TGTGCCAGCGGGGGCCTAACCGTGAACACTGAAGCTTTCTTT; CDR3 protein: CASGGLTVNTEAFF
D gene: .; J gene: TRBJ2-1; V gene: TRBV30; clone size: many; CDR3 DNA: TGTGCCTGGACAGCCTACAATGAGCAGTTCTTC; CDR3 protein: CAWTAYNEQFF
D gene: .; J gene: TRBJ2-7; V gene: TRBV28; clone size: few; CDR3 DNA: TGTGCCAGCAGTTTATTACAGGTCGCAGACTACGAGCAGTACTTC; CDR3 protein: CASSLLQVADYEQYF
D gene: .; J gene: TRBJ1-3; V gene: TRBV9; clone size: few; CDR3 DNA: TGTGCCAGCAGCGTAGCGGGGGGTTCTACGAGCTCTGGAAACACCATATATTTT; CDR3 protein: CASSVAGGSTSSGNTIYF
D gene: .; J gene: TRBJ2-7; V gene: TRBV6-5; clone size: few; CDR3 DNA: TGTGCCAGCAGTTCGGACTACTCCTACGAGCAGTACTTC; CDR3 protein: CASSSDYSYEQYF
D gene: .; J gene: TRBJ1-6; V gene: TRBV6-1; clone size: .; CDR3 DNA: TGTGCCAGCAGGCTGGCAGGGAAAAATGATTCACCCCTCCACTTT; CDR3 protein: CASRLAGKNDSPLHF
D gene: TRBD2; J gene: TRBJ2-5; V gene: TRBV28; clone size: .; CDR3 DNA: TGTGCCAGCATCGGGGGACTAGCCACCGAGACCCAGTACTTC; CDR3 protein: CASIGGLATETQYF
D gene: TRBD2; J gene: TRBJ2-7; V gene: TRBV30; clone size: .; CDR3 DNA: TGTGCCTGGAGAGCTAGGAGGCTAGCGGTCTACGAGCAGTACTTC; CDR3 protein: CAWRARRLAVYEQYF
D gene: .; J gene: TRBJ2-4; V gene: TRBV20-1; clone size: .; CDR3 DNA: TGCAGTGCTAGTGATCCTAGGGCAGCGGGAAACATTCAGTACTTC; CDR3 protein: CSASDPRAAGNIQYF
D gene: .; J gene: TRBJ2-1; V gene: TRBV27; clone size: .; CDR3 DNA: TGTGCCAGCAGTCATTATGGACAGTACAATGAGCAGTTCTTC; CDR3 protein: CASSHYGQYNEQFF
D gene: TRBD1; J gene: TRBJ2-4; V gene: TRBV12-3/TRBV12-4; clone size: few; CDR3 DNA: TGTGCCAGCAGTTTAACCCCTTTGTTTAGGACAGGCCTAGCCAAAAACATTCAGTACTTC; CDR3 protein: CASSLTPLFRTGLAKNIQYF
D gene: TRBD2; J gene: TRBJ2-1; V gene: TRBV9; clone size: .; CDR3 DNA: TGTGCCAGCAGCGTAGGAACTAGCGACTCCTACAATGAGCAGTTCTTC; CDR3 protein: CASSVGTSDSYNEQFF
D gene: .; J gene: TRBJ2-3; V gene: TRBV20-1; clone size: .; CDR3 DNA: TGCAGTGTTAGAGGTCCCCACACAGATACGCAGTATTTT; CDR3 protein: CSVRGPHTDTQYF
D gene: TRBD1; J gene: TRBJ1-2; V gene: TRBV6-6; clone size: few; CDR3 DNA: TGTGCCAGCAGACAGGGGGGGACGAAAACCTATGGCTACACCTTC; CDR3 protein: CASRQGGTKTYGYTF
D gene: .; J gene: TRBJ1-2; V gene: TRBV2; clone size: .; CDR3 DNA: TGTGCCAGCAGTGCAGAGACAGGCCGAAACTATGGCAACACCTTC; CDR3 protein: CASSAETGRNYGNTF
D gene: .; J gene: TRBJ2-2; V gene: TRBV5-1; clone size: .; CDR3 DNA: TGCGCCAGCAGCTTGGAGGGGACCACCGGGGAGCTGTTTTTT; CDR3 protein: CASSLEGTTGELFF
D gene: .; J gene: TRBJ2-5; V gene: TRBV12-3/TRBV12-4; clone size: few; CDR3 DNA: TGTGCCAGCAGTTCGGACTTGGAGACCCAGTACTTC; CDR3 protein: CASSSDLETQYF
D gene: .; J gene: TRBJ2-7; V gene: TRBV6-2/TRBV6-3; clone size: .; CDR3 DNA: TGTGCCAGCAGGCAGACTAGACCCTACGAGCAGTACTTC; CDR3 protein: CASRQTRPYEQYF
D gene: TRBD1; J gene: TRBJ2-7; V gene: TRBV18; clone size: .; CDR3 DNA: TGTGCCAGCTCACCCGGACAGGGCTTCTCCTACGAGCAGTACTTC; CDR3 protein: CASSPGQGFSYEQYF
D gene: .; J gene: TRBJ1-1; V gene: TRBV28; clone size: .; CDR3 DNA: TGTGCCAGCGGATGGGGGGCGAGCACTGAAGCTTTCTTT; CDR3 protein: CASGWGASTEAFF
D gene: .; J gene: TRBJ2-2; V gene: TRBV7-9; clone size: .; CDR3 DNA: TGTGCCAGCAGCTTAGTCCTAGCTACCGGGGAGCTGTTTTTT; CDR3 protein: CASSLVLATGELFF
D gene: TRBD2; J gene: TRBJ2-2; V gene: TRBV6-9; clone size: few; CDR3 DNA: TGTGCCAGCAGCCCTCGGGGGGACGTCACCGGGGAGCTGTTTTTT; CDR3 protein: CASSPRGDVTGELFF
D gene: .; J gene: TRBJ2-1; V gene: TRBV29-1; clone size: few; CDR3 DNA: TGCAGCGTACAGTCGAGCTCCTACAATGAGCAGTTCTTC; CDR3 protein: CSVQSSSYNEQFF
D gene: .; J gene: TRBJ1-1; V gene: TRBV4-1; clone size: .; CDR3 DNA: TGCGCCAGCAGCCAAAGACCGGGGGAATTAAACTACAGGGAGAGAAGAACTGAAGCTTTCTTT; CDR3 protein: CASSQRPGELNYRERRTEAFF
D gene: TRBD1; J gene: TRBJ1-1; V gene: TRBV29-1; clone size: .; CDR3 DNA: TGCAGCGTTGATGAGGGACAGGATACAACTTTCTTT; CDR3 protein: CSVDEGQDTTFF
D gene: .; J gene: TRBJ2-5; V gene: TRBV20-1; clone size: few; CDR3 DNA: TGCAGTGCTAGTGAGGCAGGGAGAACACAAGAGACCCAGTACTTC; CDR3 protein: CSASEAGRTQETQYF
D gene: .; J gene: TRBJ2-2; V gene: TRBV24-1; clone size: few; CDR3 DNA: TGTGCCACCAGTGATTTCCGGGACTTGAACACCGGGGAGCTGTTTTTT; CDR3 protein: CATSDFRDLNTGELFF
D gene: .; J gene: TRBJ2-7; V gene: TRBV7-8; clone size: .; CDR3 DNA: TGTGCCAGCAGCGCACAAGAAATCTCCTACGAGCAGTACTTC; CDR3 protein: CASSAQEISYEQYF
D gene: .; J gene: TRBJ2-1; V gene: TRBV7-3; clone size: .; CDR3 DNA: TGTGCCAGCAGCTTAAACCCGGGAACCTACAATGAGCAGTTCTTC; CDR3 protein: CASSLNPGTYNEQFF